The clone carrying this T cell receptor (beta chain) is a singleton in its sample. The entry originates in a study of cytomegalovirus exposure and HLA in healthy donors. 13 Jbeta primers and 60 Vbeta primers were used for the PCR. Clones were sequenced by immunoSEQ multiplex PCR, and TCRdb holds only the in-frame ones, with some missing. The data hold about 150,000 clones, with roughly 75% observed a single time. The length of the CDR3 is 16 residues. The ends lost 2 bases at V and 0 bases at J; junction bases unmatched: 6. Germline V CDR1 and CDR2: MDHEN, SYDVKM. The receptor was isolated from a man aged 18 to 35 in good health and CMV-seronegative. Sample: PBMCs. The chain uses TRBV28 and TRBJ1-1; TRBD1 matches 7 bases. CDR3 DNA: TGTGCCAGCAGTTTAAACCCGGGACAGATGAACACTGAAGCTTTCTTT. As protein: CASSLNPGQMNTEAFF.